This T cell receptor (beta chain) stems from a study of cytomegalovirus exposure and HLA in healthy donors. Notes on the study in general: In a later analysis, donors in an Asian-associated ancestry cluster reportedly had fewer N-insertions in productive TCRs than the cohort mean. TRBV6-2, TRBV6-3 and other indistinguishable V segments were excluded. Within the data, a cluster of highly shared sequence variants was likely a sequencing artifact.

Germline V gene lookup returns CDR1 MGHRA and CDR2 YSYEKL. The CDR3 is made up of 16 amino acids. With 0 bases clipped from V and 8 bases from J, the junction kept 9 bases outside the gene matches. This PCR relied on a set of 60 Vbeta primers and 13 Jbeta primers. The table came from immunoSEQ multiplex PCR; TCRdb's copy has only in-frame clones and leaves some out. The sample has approximately 100,000 clones, 77% seen once. A word on this clone: What it binds is unknown.

Specimen: PBMCs. The sequence derives from a man aged 40-49 years in good health and CMV-seropositive. The chain couples TRBV4-1 to TRBJ1-4; 7 nucleotides line up with TRBD1. CDR3 coding DNA: TGCGCCAGCAGCCAAGATCTGGAGGGGGCAAGGGAAAAACTGTTTTTT. Residues: CASSQDLEGAREKLFF.